This T cell receptor (beta chain) derives from a study of T cells in Graves' hyperthyroidism and ophthalmopathy. Germline-derived CDR1 and CDR2 are MNHNS and SASEGT. V dropped 6 bases and J dropped 2 bases, with 17 bases sitting between them. There are 15 residues in the CDR3. Regions amplified from RNA transcripts were the TCR beta CDR3 regions. The HTBI primer set served for first-round RT-PCR of the TCR CDR3. TCRdb recomputed calls from the multiplex PCR reads with MiXCR, one row per CDR3 protein. The sample carries 640,000 or so distinct CDR3 sequences, about 14% recorded once. This clonotype appeared many times. Its target is unknown. Study observations and caveats: Among thyroid clonotypes expanded above 0.001, most also appeared in blood.

This TCR was sampled from a woman in her thirties or forties with Graves' ophthalmopathy. V usage is TRBV6-1 and J usage is TRBJ2-7; D might be TRBD2 (6 bases). What was sequenced was blood. In nucleotides, the CDR3 is TGTGCCAGCAGGGAGGGGCGAATTACCACCTACGAGCAGTACTTC. It translates to CASREGRITTYEQYF.